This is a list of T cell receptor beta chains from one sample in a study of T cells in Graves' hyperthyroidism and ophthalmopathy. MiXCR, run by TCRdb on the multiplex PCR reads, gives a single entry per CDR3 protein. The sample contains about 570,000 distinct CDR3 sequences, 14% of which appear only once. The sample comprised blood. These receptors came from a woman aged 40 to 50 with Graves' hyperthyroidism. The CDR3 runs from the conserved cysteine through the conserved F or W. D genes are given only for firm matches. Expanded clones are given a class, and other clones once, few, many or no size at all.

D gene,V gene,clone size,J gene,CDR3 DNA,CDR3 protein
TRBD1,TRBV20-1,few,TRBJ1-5,TGCAGTGCTAGCGGACAGGGAGTGCCCCAGCATTTT,CSASGQGVPQHF
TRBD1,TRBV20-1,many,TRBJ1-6,TGCAGTGCCCCAACCCGACAGGGCTATAATTCACCCCTCCACTTT,CSAPTRQGYNSPLHF
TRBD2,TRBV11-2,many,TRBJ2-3,TGTGCCAGCAGCGTCGGGACTAGCGGGCTAGCAGATACGCAGTATTTT,CASSVGTSGLADTQYF
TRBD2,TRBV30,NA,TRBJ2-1,TGTGCCTGGAGGCGAATTTCGGGACTAGCCCTCAATGAGCAGTTCTTC,CAWRRISGLALNEQFF
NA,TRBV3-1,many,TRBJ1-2,TGTGCCAGCAGCCAAGAAGTCACAGGCGGCTACACCTTC,CASSQEVTGGYTF
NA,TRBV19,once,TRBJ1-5,TGTGCCAGTAGTATAGGGGACCGTCGGGGGTCGGGTCAGCCCCAGCATTTT,CASSIGDRRGSGQPQHF
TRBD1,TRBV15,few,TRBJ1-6,TGTGCCACCAACGACAGGGATTCACCCCTCCACTTT,CATNDRDSPLHF
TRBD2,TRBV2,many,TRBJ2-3,TGTGCCAGCAGTGACAGTCTAGCGGGCACAGATACGCAGTATTTT,CASSDSLAGTDTQYF
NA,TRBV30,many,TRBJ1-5,TGTGCCTGGGGCAGGGGTAACAATCAGCCCCAGCATTTT,CAWGRGNNQPQHF
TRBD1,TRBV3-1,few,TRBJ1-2,TGTGCCAGCAGCCCTACCCTGACAGGGAACTACGGCTACACCTTC,CASSPTLTGNYGYTF
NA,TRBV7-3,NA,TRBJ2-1,TGTGCCAGCAGCACCCTCACGGTCGCGGATGAGCAGTTCTTC,CASSTLTVADEQFF
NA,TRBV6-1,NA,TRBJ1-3,TGTGCCAGCAGTGAATTCTACCATAGAAACACCATATATTTT,CASSEFYHRNTIYF
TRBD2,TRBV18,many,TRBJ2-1,TGTGCCAGCTCACTTCCGGGACTAGCGGACCACAATGAGCAGTTCTTC,CASSLPGLADHNEQFF
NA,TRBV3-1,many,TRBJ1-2,TGTGCCAGCAGCCAAGTTGAAGGGGCAAGTGGCTACACCTTC,CASSQVEGASGYTF
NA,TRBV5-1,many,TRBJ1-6,TGCGCCAGCAGGGCAGGGTCCTCACCCCTCCACTTT,CASRAGSSPLHF
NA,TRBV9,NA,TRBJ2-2,TGTGCCAGCAGCCCAGCGGTGAGCTACACCGGGGAGCTGTTTTTT,CASSPAVSYTGELFF
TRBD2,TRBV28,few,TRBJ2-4,TGTGCCAGCAGCACGGGGGGGGGATCAGGATCAGCCAAAAACATTCAGTACTTC,CASSTGGGSGSAKNIQYF
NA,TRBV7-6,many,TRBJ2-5,TGTGCCAGCAGCTCCCGACGCGCGACAGAGCAAGAGACCCAGTACTTC,CASSSRRATEQETQYF
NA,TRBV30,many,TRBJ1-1,TGTGCCTGGAGTTGCCAGGGGATGAACACTGAAGCTTTCTTT,CAWSCQGMNTEAFF
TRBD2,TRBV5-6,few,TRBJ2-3,TGTGCCAGCAGCTTCCTAGCGGGAGCCTCAGATACGCAGTATTTT,CASSFLAGASDTQYF
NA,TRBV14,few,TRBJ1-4,TGTGCCAGCAGCCAAGTAAGGCTGACTAAAGGGAATGAAAAACTGTTTTTT,CASSQVRLTKGNEKLFF
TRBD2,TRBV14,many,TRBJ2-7,TGTGCCAGCAGCACAGAGCGGGGTTCCTACGAGCAGTACTTC,CASSTERGSYEQYF
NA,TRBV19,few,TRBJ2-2,TGTGCCAGCCTTGAGAGGGGCACCGGGGAGCTGTTTTTT,CASLERGTGELFF
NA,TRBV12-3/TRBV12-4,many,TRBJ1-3,TGTGCCAGCAGCATGGCTGGAAACACCATATATTTT,CASSMAGNTIYF
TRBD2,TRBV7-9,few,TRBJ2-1,TGTGCCAGCAGCGCAGGACTAGCGGGAGGGCGCTCCTACAATGAGCAGTTCTTC,CASSAGLAGGRSYNEQFF
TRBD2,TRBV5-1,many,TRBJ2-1,TGCGCCAGCAGCTTGTCCACACGTGAGACTAGCGGGCCTGAGCAGTTCTTC,CASSLSTRETSGPEQFF
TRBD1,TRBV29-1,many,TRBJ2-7,TGCAGCGTTCAACAGGGGGGAACCTACGAGCAGTACTTC,CSVQQGGTYEQYF
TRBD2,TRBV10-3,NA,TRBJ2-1,TGTGCCATCAGGGGGACTAGCGGGAGTGGCGCCTACAATGAGCAGTTCTTC,CAIRGTSGSGAYNEQFF
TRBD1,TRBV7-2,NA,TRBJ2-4,TGTGCCAGCAGCTCAGGGGGCGCGTGGGACATTCAGTACTTC,CASSSGGAWDIQYF
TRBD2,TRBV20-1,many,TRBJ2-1,TGCAGTGCTAGAAAGCGGGAGTCTCTCTCCTACAATGAGCAGTTCTTC,CSARKRESLSYNEQFF
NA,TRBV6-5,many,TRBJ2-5,TGTGCCAGCAGTTACTCCGGCGGGAAGGGCCGTGAGACCCAGTACTTC,CASSYSGGKGRETQYF
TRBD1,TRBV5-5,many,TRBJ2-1,TGTGCCAGCTTCCGGGACAGGCTTTACAATGAGCAGTTCTTC,CASFRDRLYNEQFF
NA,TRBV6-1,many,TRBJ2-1,TGTGCCAGCAGTGAAGGCCGTCCTGAGCAGTTCTTC,CASSEGRPEQFF
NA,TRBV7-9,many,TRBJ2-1,TGTGCCAGCAGCGAGCTGGGAGACAATGAGCAGTTCTTC,CASSELGDNEQFF
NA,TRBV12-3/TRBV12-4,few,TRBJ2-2,TGTGCCAGCAGTTTCGACGGGGAGCTGTTTTTT,CASSFDGELFF
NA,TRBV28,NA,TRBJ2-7,TGTGCCAGCAGTCGGAAGGCCTACGAGCAGTACTTC,CASSRKAYEQYF
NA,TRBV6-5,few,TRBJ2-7,TGTGCCAGCAGTTACGTACCGTTCTCCTACGAGCAGTACTTC,CASSYVPFSYEQYF
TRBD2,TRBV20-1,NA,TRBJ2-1,TGCAGTGCTACTAACCCACTAGCGGGAGTCTACAATGAGCAGTTCTTC,CSATNPLAGVYNEQFF
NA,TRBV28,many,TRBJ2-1,TGTGCCAGCAGTCCCCTCTCTAAGAGGGGCGGCAATGAGCAGTTCTTC,CASSPLSKRGGNEQFF
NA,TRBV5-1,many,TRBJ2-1,TGCGCCAGCAGCTTGGCCGGGGACTCCTACAATGAGCAGTTCTTC,CASSLAGDSYNEQFF
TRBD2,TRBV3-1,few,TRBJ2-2,TGTGCCAGCAGCCAAGTAGCGGGAGGGCCGGGATACACCGGGGAGCTGTTTTTT,CASSQVAGGPGYTGELFF
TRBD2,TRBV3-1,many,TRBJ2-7,TGTGCCAGCAGCCATATGGGACTAGAAATCTACGAGCAGTACTTC,CASSHMGLEIYEQYF
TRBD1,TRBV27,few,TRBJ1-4,TGTGCCAGCAGTAATCGACAGGGTTTAGGAGAAAAACTGTTTTTT,CASSNRQGLGEKLFF
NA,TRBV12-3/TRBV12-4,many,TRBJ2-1,TGTGCCAGCAGTTTAGGGCGGGGCAGCTCCTACAATGAGCAGTTCTTC,CASSLGRGSSYNEQFF
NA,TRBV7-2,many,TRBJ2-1,TGTGCCAGCAGCTTAACAGTCAACAATGAGCAGTTCTTC,CASSLTVNNEQFF
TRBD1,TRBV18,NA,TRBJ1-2,TGTGCCAGCTCACCACTAGGACAGGAGAACTATGGCTACACCTTC,CASSPLGQENYGYTF
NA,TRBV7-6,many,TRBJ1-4,TGTGCCAGCAGCTTAGGCCCTGCAACTAATGAAAAACTGTTTTTT,CASSLGPATNEKLFF
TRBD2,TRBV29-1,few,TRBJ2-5,TGCAGCGTTGACAGCGGGAGGGCCGAGACCCAGTACTTC,CSVDSGRAETQYF
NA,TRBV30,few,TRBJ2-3,TGTGCCTGGGACCCGGGACACTCTACAGATACGCAGTATTTT,CAWDPGHSTDTQYF
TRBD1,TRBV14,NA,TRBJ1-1,TGTGCCAGCAGTAAGACAGGGGCCTCGGCTTTCTTT,CASSKTGASAFF
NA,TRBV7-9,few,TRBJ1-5,TGTGCCAGCGGACTGAAAGGATGGCCCCAGCATTTT,CASGLKGWPQHF
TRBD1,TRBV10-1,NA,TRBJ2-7,TGCGCCAGCAGTGAGTCACCGGGACAGGGGTACGAGCAGTACTTC,CASSESPGQGYEQYF
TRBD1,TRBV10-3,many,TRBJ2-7,TGTGCCATCAGGGGGACAGGGAACTACGAGCAGTACTTC,CAIRGTGNYEQYF
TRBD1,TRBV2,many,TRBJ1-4,TGTGCCAGCAGGGACAGGGTTGAAAGTGAAAAACTGTTTTTT,CASRDRVESEKLFF
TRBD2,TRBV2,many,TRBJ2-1,TGTGCCAGCAGGGGGGAACTAGCGGGGTACAATGAGCAGTTCTTC,CASRGELAGYNEQFF
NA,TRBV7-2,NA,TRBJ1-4,TGTGCCAGCAGCCCAGAGGGGGTTGGGGAAAAACTGTTTTTT,CASSPEGVGEKLFF
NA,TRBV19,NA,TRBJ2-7,TGTGCCAGTAGCAGGATCCCCTCCCCCGCCTACGAGCAGTACTTC,CASSRIPSPAYEQYF
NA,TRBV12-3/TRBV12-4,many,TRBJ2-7,TGTGCCAGCAGAGATCCGGGCATTTCCTACGAGCAGTACTTC,CASRDPGISYEQYF
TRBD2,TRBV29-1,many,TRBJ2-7,TGCAGCGTTGAATTTGGTAGCGGGAGTTACGAGCAGTACTTC,CSVEFGSGSYEQYF